This T cell receptor beta chain was profiled in a study of shared clonotypes between healthy human individuals (dated by TCRdb to the early 2020s). At the level of the whole study: The cohort included three men and a couple of women between 18 and 49 years of age. Per donor, three plates each were used for CD4 naive and CD4 memory, two for CD8 naive, and one for CD8 memory. Blood TCR repertoires of about 5 healthy adults were deeply sequenced to estimate repertoire size and the extent of clonotype sharing between individuals. Different laboratories and diverse techniques were used to prepare libraries and sequence TCR repertoires, to increase sequencing depth and limit assay-specific biases. Between about 0.8 and 9 billion PBMCs per donor were obtained by leukapheresis. The investigation overall reported the following: Pairwise subsampling indicated that sequencing depth was expected to affect the degree of clonotype sharing among donors. Higher generation probabilities were observed for clonotypes shared by all four sorted-subset donors than for non-shared clonotypes. Naive subsets generally had larger estimated clonotype richness than memory subsets. Only blood was sampled, and tissue TCR repertoires likely differ from those in blood. Sharing across a few donors was observed for approximately 5% of naive CD4, over 3% of naive CD8, 2% to 2.5% of memory CD4, and around 0.42% of memory CD8 clonotypes. Rarefaction of sorted-subset datasets indicated incomplete sequencing despite the large sequencing depth. The genetic and exposure-history diversity represented was limited by the small number of donors.

Note on this clone: No antigen is known for it. Base qualities were left out, and no much larger clone turns up one base away.

Using the deep immunoSEQ assay, TCR CDR3 regions were amplified from genomic DNA by multiplex PCR. Genomic DNA extracted from each cell subset was distributed evenly over all wells of several immunoSEQ 96-well plates, and each plate served as one replicate. Each replicate PCR for sorted subsets received approximately 200 ng genomic DNA, equal to roughly 33,000 T cell genomes. Purified libraries were measured with a Qubit 3.0 fluorometer, size-checked on a Bioanalyzer 2100, and measured again with the KAPA Library Quantification kit. Each immunoSEQ 96-well plate was sequenced on its own single-read 150-cycle Illumina NextSeq 550 flow cell. As for the authors' bioinformatics: Because the immunoSEQ output held only junctional sequences and lacked quality scores, the filtering could not match the filtering applied to full-length reads. To assign V/J genes and CDR3, sequences were annotated using PyIR, a Python wrapper for IgBLAST v1.9, with IMGT germline references. Any read was removed if the V/J assignment was weak (E-value above 1e-6), the CDR3 was missing, or the read contained stop codons, out-of-frame junctions, or ambiguous translated residues. V3J clonotypes were defined as sequences sharing an identical inferred V gene, J gene, and CDR3 amino acid sequence. The percentage overlap between two repertoires was calculated by dividing the number of shared unique clonotypes by the size of the smaller repertoire. Repertoire richness was assessed with RTK rarefaction, the Chao1 estimator, and Recon v2.1 estimates of unobserved clonotypes. OLGA was used to compute generation probabilities for all TCRbeta clonotypes that the gDNA method yielded from a few donors. The clones in this table, taken by TCRdb from immuneACCESS, are in-frame only. Not every clone is retained; where verified, under half of the shortfall comes from an unresolved V gene, and the cause of the rest is unknown. V, J and clone size are those of that table, while D and trimming were read from the DNA. Counted in this sample were about 770,000 clones; approximately 72% of them appeared once. The ten largest clones capture more than 1.5% of the sample.

Donors were healthy HIV-negative adults with no recently reported acute infections or vaccinations. All donors were Caucasian adults living in Nashville, Tennessee, USA. CD4+ T cells were enriched by magnetic negative selection, after which naive cells were positively selected on CD45RA and the negative fraction was taken as the memory subset. Blood was collected by leukapheresis, and PBMCs were isolated by Ficoll-Histopaque density gradient centrifugation and then cryopreserved in liquid nitrogen vapor phase. Analytical flow cytometry was used to check the purity and quantity of every magnetically sorted T cell population. Genomic DNA was isolated from each sorted fraction and quantified by UV absorbance on a Nanodrop 2000c. V drops 5 bases and J drops 3 bases, leaving 14 bases in between. In the germline V gene (reference sequence), CDR1 corresponds to MNHEY and CDR2 to SMNVEV. Measured from the cysteine to the phenylalanine, the CDR3 is 14 residues long. Of the read, only the CDR3 DNA is kept; its 42 bases are in frame from base 1.

Sequenced sample: memory CD4+ T cells sorted from blood. The cell subset or site label of this sample denotes: CD45RA-negative fraction. The V and J segments used are TRBV27 and TRBJ2-7; the D gene assignment is ambiguous. This clonotype was sampled from a woman aged 25 to 39 in good health. At the DNA level, the sequence is TGTGCCAGCAGTACCAACCCACAGCTCTACGAGCAGTACTTC. It translates to CASSTNPQLYEQYF.